Sequencing of this T cell receptor beta chain was carried out in a study of cytomegalovirus exposure and HLA in healthy donors. Whole-study results and caveats: A later analysis linked a missense DCLRE1C variant to TCR beta V- and J-gene trimming.

In germline, CDR1 is SQVTM, CDR2 ANQGSEA. There are 13 residues in the CDR3. After removal of 3 bases from V and 12 bases from J, the junction contained 12 bases not matched to a gene. This clone was counted only a few times. Its antigen is undetermined. The PCR ran on 60 Vbeta and 13 Jbeta primers. The method was immunoSEQ multiplex PCR; TCRdb's version includes in-frame clones alone and lacks a portion of them. The table lists roughly 150,000 clones, 55% to 70% of them singletons, with about 3% in the top ten. This TCR derives from a woman in her twenties or thirties in good health and CMV-seropositive. What was sequenced was PBMCs. V and J are TRBV29-1 and TRBJ1-1, with TRBD1 matching 8 bases. The CDR3 here is CSVDRLGQGIPFF. In nucleotides, the CDR3 is TGCAGCGTTGATCGTCTCGGACAGGGAATTCCTTTCTTT. The full variable domain, its missing parts supplied by reference TRBV29-1 and TRBJ1-1, is SAVISQKPSRDICQRGTSLTIQCQVDSQVTMMFWYRQQPGQSLTLIATANQGSEATYESGFVIDKFPISRPNLTFSTLTVSNMSPEDSSIYLCSVDRLGQGIPFFGQGTRLTVV.